This T cell receptor beta chain was sequenced for a study of T-cell memory formation after mild COVID-19. Whole-study context: Largely, TCR clusters stayed within a single donor. Study observations and caveats: Certain responding clones were present in pre-infection memory, suggesting participation of cross-reactive memory. The SARS-CoV-2 specificity of second-wave clones reaching peak at day 37 remained unverified. Contracting clones, day 15 to 85, had balanced CD4/CD8, and later expanders favored CD4+.

One entry per CDR3 protein, called by TCRdb with MiXCR from the 5' RACE reads. Of about 320,000 distinct CDR3 sequences detected, approximately 15% appear once; the ten largest clones hold around 20%. The CDR3 length is 11 residues. V lost 7 bases and J 7 bases, leaving 10 bases between the germline ends. CDR1 is SNHLY, CDR2 FYNNEI, per germline. This clonotype was counted only a few times. Its antigen is currently unknown. The chain combines TRBV2 with TRBJ1-2; D is undetermined. Material for sequencing was PBMCs or a T cell subset sorted from them (not recorded which). This TCR derives from a man younger than 30 who had mild COVID-19 (a few samples of this study predate the infection). Cell type and time point are not known. CDR3 sequence: CASIQYVGYTF. CDR3 DNA sequence: TGTGCCAGCATACAGTATGTTGGCTACACCTTC. The variable domain in full, completed from reference TRBV2 and TRBJ1-2, reads EPEVTQTPSHQVTQMGQEVILRCVPISNHLYFYWYRQILGQKVEFLVSFYNNEISEKSEIFDDQFSVERPDGSNFTLKIRSTKLEDSAMYFCASIQYVGYTFGSGTRLTVV.